Below, 11 T cell receptor beta chains from the same sample are listed, as sequenced in a study of regulatory T cells in long-lasting Graves disease. The TCR beta library used iRepertoire HTBI primers with Arm-PCR amplification of CDR3. Via MiXCR, TCRdb re-called the multiplex PCR reads, giving one row per CDR3 protein. The data contain roughly 420,000 distinct CDR3 sequences, 13% to 15% of them singletons. Sample time point: newly diagnosed GD, antithyroid drugs for less than 3 months. PBMCs were the source of the RNA used for TCR sequencing. This same sample was also taken into another study, of T cells in Graves' hyperthyroidism and ophthalmopathy.

Sequencing used peripheral blood mononuclear cells (PBMCs), obtained at new diagnosis, from a patient treated with antithyroid drugs. All receptors come from a woman aged 45-65 years with Graves disease.

The chain carries TRBV10-3 and TRBJ2-3; 8 bases fit TRBD1. The germline V gene encodes CDR1 ENHRY and CDR2 SYGVKD. The CDR3 is 17 amino acids. The V gene end was trimmed by 0 bases and the J gene end by 6 bases; junction bases not matched to a gene: 11. CDR3 region: CAISESTGQAAGDTQYF. Here the CDR3 DNA reads TGTGCCATCAGTGAGTCGACGGGACAGGCCGCGGGGGATACGCAGTATTTT.

The V call is TRBV28, the J call TRBJ2-1; D unclear. The length of the CDR3 is 13 residues. Trimming pared 1 base from V and 7 bases from J, leaving 8 bases between. CDR1 and CDR2 from the germline V gene are MDHEN and SYDVKM. CDR3: CASSLFKLNEQFF. CDR3 DNA: TGTGCCAGCAGTTTATTTAAGCTGAATGAGCAGTTCTTC.

This clonotype came up many times. The V gene is TRBV11-2, the J gene TRBJ2-1; possible D gene TRBD2, 7 bases. Germline V CDR1 and CDR2: SGHAT, FQNNGV. Trimming left V 4 bases short and J 7 bases short, with 23 bases between. CDR3 length: 17 amino acids. The CDR3, as DNA: TGTGCCAGCAGCTCAAGGGGGGGTACTAGCGATAAAAATGAGCAGTTCTTC. This sequence encodes CASSSRGGTSDKNEQFF.

This clonotype was seen at least ten times. The chain links TRBV5-6 to TRBJ1-4, with D unclear. Trimming shortened V by 4 bases and J by 3 bases, and 7 bases separated the two germline ends. The V gene's germline CDR1 is SGHDT and CDR2 YYEEEE. The CDR3 is 13 residues long. The DNA of the CDR3 is TGTGCCAGCAGCCAGGACTCTAATGAAAAACTGTTTTTT. It is translated as CASSQDSNEKLFF.

The sample holds many counts of this clonotype. One junction end disagrees with the germline gene, perhaps due to a read error. V usage is TRBV6-4 and J usage is TRBJ2-5; 9 nucleotides line up with TRBD2. This CDR3 comprises 19 residues. Looked up from germline, CDR1 is MRHNA and CDR2 is SNTAGT. The CDR3 is CASSYSKGASGAYQETQYF. The DNA of the CDR3 is TGTGCCAGCAGTTACTCGAAGGGAGCTAGCGGGGCGTACCAAGAGACCCAGTACTTC.

This clonotype was recorded at least ten times. The rearrangement uses TRBV2 and TRBJ1-1, with 7 bases identical to TRBD1. CDR1 SNHLY and CDR2 FYNNEI come from the germline V gene. V shed 6 bases, J shed 1 base, and the junction held 11 bases outside the gene matches. The CDR3 loop spans 16 amino acids. CDR3 in amino acids: CASRSLEGAGNTEAFF. CDR3 bases: TGTGCCAGCAGATCCTTAGAGGGGGCTGGGAACACTGAAGCTTTCTTT.

This clonotype was seen many times. The chain combines TRBV6-2 or TRBV6-3 with TRBJ2-5; TRBD1 agrees at 7 bases. The junction had 11 bases not matched to a gene; V was cut back by 4 bases and J by 6 bases. CDR3 length: 15 residues. Germline V lookup: CDR1 MNHEY, CDR2 SVGEGT. The CDR3: CASSWVRTGAKTQYF. CDR3 nucleotide sequence: TGTGCCAGCAGTTGGGTGCGAACAGGGGCGAAGACCCAGTACTTC.

J is TRBJ2-7 and V is TRBV5-1; D uncertain. Deletions cut 0 bases from V and 4 bases from J, with 11 bases between. The CDR3 consists of 14 residues. Germline CDR1 SGHRS, CDR2 YFSETQ. CDR3: CASSLDSYGYEQYF. CDR3 nucleotides: TGCGCCAGCAGCTTGGACAGCTATGGGTACGAGCAGTACTTC.

The chain carries TRBV24-1 and TRBJ2-1; D not certain. The length of the CDR3 is 13 residues. Germline V CDR1 and CDR2: KGHDR, SFDVKD. V lost 5 bases and J lost 5, with 9 bases in between. The CDR3 sequence is CATSVNDNNEQFF. The DNA for the CDR3 is TGTGCCACCAGTGTAAACGATAACAATGAGCAGTTCTTC.

This clonotype was observed at least ten times. The V call is TRBV13, the J call TRBJ2-1; 7 positions match TRBD1. Germline V gene lookup returns CDR1 PRHDT and CDR2 FYEKMQ (reference sequence). This CDR3 contains 15 residues. V trimming: 1 base; J trimming: 5 bases; junction bases outside the gene matches: 5. In DNA, the CDR3 is TGTGCCAGCAGCTTAGAACAGGGGAATGACAATGAGCAGTTCTTC. It encodes CASSLEQGNDNEQFF.

The chain recombines TRBV5-1 with TRBJ2-5; D may be TRBD1 (5 bases). The germline V gene has CDR1 SGHRS and CDR2 YFSETQ. Deletions cut 0 bases from V and 5 bases from J, with 14 bases between. The CDR3 is made up of 15 amino acids. The DNA for the CDR3 is TGCGCCAGCAGCTTGGAAGTGTCCAGGGCGGAGACCCAGTACTTC. It yields the protein CASSLEVSRAETQYF.